The next 7 T cell receptor beta chains were all read from a single sample in a study of radiotherapy plus CTLA-4 blockade in lung cancer. Sequencing used immunoSEQ multiplex PCR; TCRdb keeps in-frame clones, though not all of them. This table holds 85,000 to 90,000 clones, about 88% found once. The sequencing here drew on peripheral blood, taken from a patient treated with radiotherapy plus ipilimumab. These receptors were obtained from a human donor with non-small cell lung cancer that progressed on radiotherapy plus ipilimumab.

The chain combines TRBV4-1 with TRBJ2-1; 13 nucleotides line up with TRBD2. The CDR3 is 19 amino acids. The germline V gene encodes CDR1 MGHRA and CDR2 YSYEKL. V shed 0 bases and J 7 bases; nucleotides not matched to a gene: 12. For the CDR3, the DNA is TGCGCCAGCAGCCAAGATATCCCCTGGACTAGCGGGAGCGTGAATGAGCAGTTCTTC. This gives the protein CASSQDIPWTSGSVNEQFF.

The chain has TRBV19 and TRBJ1-3; maybe TRBD1 (5 bases). The CDR3 has 13 amino acids. The V end was cut by 7 bases, the J end by 0 bases, with 7 bases between. Germline V gives CDR1 LNHDA, CDR2 SQIVND (reference sequence). CDR3 sequence reads: CASKGISGNTIYF. CDR3 DNA sequence: TGTGCCAGTAAGGGGATCTCTGGAAACACCATATATTTT.

This sequence joins TRBV15 and TRBJ2-7; D gene unclear. This CDR3 comprises 15 residues. Germline V lookup: CDR1 LNHNV, CDR2 YYDKDF (reference sequence). V lost 1 base and J lost 3, with 13 bases in between. This CDR3 reads CATSRGGQDLYEQYF. DNA for the CDR3: TGTGCCACCAGCAGAGGGGGTCAGGATCTCTACGAGCAGTACTTC.

J is TRBJ1-3 and V is TRBV28; possible D gene TRBD1, 5 bases. The germline V gene encodes CDR1 MDHEN and CDR2 SYDVKM. The V end lost 3 bases, the J end lost 0 bases, and 12 bases lay between the germline ends. This CDR3 contains 16 residues. CDR3 region: CASSLGGYSSGNTIYF. The CDR3 region has the DNA TGTGCCAGCAGTTTGGGGGGTTATAGCTCTGGAAACACCATATATTTT.

This clone was seen once. The gene calls are TRBV9 and TRBJ2-1; TRBD2 is a possible D gene (5 bases). CDR1 and CDR2 (germline): SGDLS, YYNGEE. This CDR3 is built from 16 residues. V lost 3 bases to trimming and J lost 0 bases, with 13 bases between them. The CDR3 loop reads CASSAKGLLSYNEQFF. DNA for the CDR3: TGTGCCAGCAGCGCAAAAGGACTCCTCTCCTACAATGAGCAGTTCTTC.

CDR3 sequence: CASSSPPGGRHTPGADTQYF. For the CDR3, the DNA is TGTGCCAGCAGCTCTCCCCCGGGTGGCCGTCATACCCCTGGGGCAGATACGCAGTATTTT. The chain carries TRBV4-2 and TRBJ2-3; unclear D gene. CDR1 is LGHNA, CDR2 YNFKEQ, per germline. The CDR3 consists of 20 residues. The ends were cut back, 5 bases at V and 4 bases at J, with 31 bases in the middle.

The chain uses TRBV29-1 and TRBJ1-4; D is ambiguous. V lost 2 bases to trimming and J lost 7 bases, with 5 bases between them. This CDR3 is 11 amino acids long. Germline CDR1 is SQVTM and CDR2 is ANQGSEA. The CDR3 region is CSVENFEKLFF. The CDR3, as DNA: TGCAGCGTTGAAAACTTTGAAAAACTGTTTTTT. The whole variable domain, remainder taken from reference TRBV29-1 and TRBJ1-4, is SAVISQKPSRDICQRGTSLTIQCQVDSQVTMMFWYRQQPGQSLTLIATANQGSEATYESGFVIDKFPISRPNLTFSTLTVSNMSPEDSSIYLCSVENFEKLFFGSGTQLSVL.